This passage covers 18 T cell receptor beta chains from one sample sequenced in a study of T cell changes during pregnancy in multiple sclerosis (dated 2019 in TCRdb). Receptor amplification or capture employed the immunoSEQ multiplex PCR assay. The clones in this table, taken by TCRdb from immuneACCESS, are in-frame only. Not every clone is retained; where verified, under half of the shortfall comes from an unresolved V gene, and the cause of the rest is unknown. Across this sample there are approximately 40,000 clones, with around 90% seen only once. Around 0.62% of the sample comes from the top ten. Source: CD4+ T cells from peripheral blood mononuclear cells, taken in the first trimester of pregnancy. These receptor sequences come from a female donor with multiple sclerosis, enrolled in a pregnancy study.

The chain links TRBV29-1 to TRBJ1-1; D perhaps matches TRBD1 (5 bases). Trimming shortened V by 4 bases and J by 3 bases, and 12 bases separated the two germline ends. Per germline, CDR1 SQVTM and CDR2 ANQGSEA. This CDR3 comprises 13 residues. The CDR3 bases are TGCAGCGTTGGTTGGGGCGGCTACACTGAAGCTTTCTTT. Residues: CSVGWGGYTEAFF.

The chain has TRBV5-4 and TRBJ2-1; D is unclear. Germline-derived CDR1 and CDR2 are SGHNT and YYREEE (reference sequence). The CDR3 contains 13 residues. Trimming removed 5 bases from V and 5 bases from J, with 11 bases in between. The CDR3 is CASRNTRDNEQFF. For the CDR3, the DNA is TGTGCCAGCAGGAATACACGGGACAATGAGCAGTTCTTC.

The chain couples TRBV2 to TRBJ1-2; D not resolved. The CDR3 sequence is 11 residues long. Germline-derived CDR1 and CDR2 are SNHLY and FYNNEI. Trimming took off 8 bases at V and 4 bases at J, with 8 bases between the two ends. In DNA form, the CDR3 reads TGTGCCAGCTCCGCGGGCTATGGCTACACCTTC. Protein sequence: CASSAGYGYTF.

The chain has TRBV2 and TRBJ2-1; D is uncertain. This CDR3 spans 13 amino acids. Germline values: CDR1 SNHLY, CDR2 FYNNEI. V lost 3 bases, J lost 3 bases, and 6 bases lay in between. The CDR3 sequence is CASSDAVYNEQFF. In DNA form, the CDR3 reads TGTGCCAGCAGTGATGCAGTCTACAATGAGCAGTTCTTC.

V gene TRBV10-1 combines with J gene TRBJ2-7; D is unclear. The CDR3 loop spans 9 amino acids. V was pared by 7 bases and J by 6 bases, with 4 bases between. Germline loops: CDR1 WNHNN, CDR2 SYGVQD (reference sequence). The CDR3 reads CASTGEQYF. The CDR3, as DNA: TGCGCCAGCACCGGCGAGCAGTACTTC.

This clone is labeled as medium-sized. The genes are TRBV7-9 and TRBJ1-2; 8 nucleotides match TRBD1. Germline V gene data show CDR1 as SEHNR and CDR2 as FQNEAQ (reference sequence). V shed 5 bases, J shed 5 bases, and the junction held 4 bases outside the gene matches. This CDR3 is 13 amino acids long. The CDR3 spells CASSPRQGYGYTF. The CDR3, as DNA: TGTGCCAGCAGCCCGAGACAGGGGTATGGCTACACCTTC.

V is TRBV19 and J is TRBJ2-1, with TRBD1 identical over 9 bases. The CDR3 runs 15 residues. Trimming removed 1 base from V and 2 bases from J; junction bases left unmatched: 0. Germline V gene data show CDR1 as LNHDA and CDR2 as SQIVND (reference sequence). CDR3 DNA sequence: TGTGCCAGTAGTATAGGGACAGGGGCCTACAATGAGCAGTTCTTC. It specifies CASSIGTGAYNEQFF.

V gene TRBV4-2 combines with J gene TRBJ2-3; TRBD2 aligns across 9 bases. J was trimmed by 1 base and V by 1 base; bases with no gene match: 3. The CDR3 extends over 16 amino acids. The germline V gene encodes CDR1 LGHNA and CDR2 YNFKEQ. The CDR3 loop reads CASSQVPSGGTDTQYF. CDR3 DNA: TGTGCCAGCAGCCAAGTACCTAGCGGGGGCACAGATACGCAGTATTTT.

This sequence joins TRBV7-2 and TRBJ1-2; D remains ambiguous. This CDR3 has 15 amino acids. Germline V gene sequence: CDR1 SGHTA, CDR2 FQGNSA. Trimming took off 5 bases at V and 0 bases at J, with 13 bases between the two ends. CDR3 residues: CASSTTTVANYGYTF. The CDR3 nucleotides are TGTGCCAGCAGCACGACAACGGTAGCTAACTATGGCTACACCTTC.

The chain combines TRBV28 with TRBJ2-3; 8 nucleotides align to TRBD2. Trimming cost V 4 bases and J 4 bases; bases outside gene matches: 4. CDR3 length equals 14 residues. Germline V gene data show CDR1 as MDHEN and CDR2 as SYDVKM. CDR3 in amino acids: CASSSGAGADTQYF. CDR3 in DNA: TGTGCCAGCAGTTCAGGAGCGGGAGCAGATACGCAGTATTTT.

V usage is TRBV6-1 and J usage is TRBJ2-7; D is unresolved. V gave up 3 bases and J gave up 4 bases, with 7 bases separating them. This CDR3 contains 12 residues. Germline CDR1 and CDR2: MNHNS and SASEGT. CDR3 protein: CASSEHLYEQYF. For the CDR3, the DNA is TGTGCCAGCAGTGAGCACCTATACGAGCAGTACTTC.

V and J are TRBV11-2 and TRBJ2-7; 8 nucleotides line up with TRBD1. V trimming: 4 bases; J trimming: 2 bases; junction bases outside the gene matches: 7. Per the germline V gene, CDR1 is SGHAT and CDR2 is FQNNGV. The CDR3 consists of 15 residues. The DNA for the CDR3 is TGTGCCAGCAGCTCCTCCGGGACAGGAACCTACGAGCAGTACTTC. This translates into CASSSSGTGTYEQYF.

The chain uses TRBV7-3 and TRBJ2-3; 10 bases map to TRBD2. CDR1 and CDR2 (germline): SGHTA, FQGTGA. The CDR3 consists of 16 residues. V shed 5 bases and J 2 bases; nucleotides not matched to a gene: 7. The DNA of the CDR3 is TGTGCCAGCAGCATTTCTAGCGGGGGAGCCACAGATACGCAGTATTTT. Translated: CASSISSGGATDTQYF. Filled out from reference TRBV7-3 and TRBJ2-3, the complete variable domain reads GAGVSQTPSNKVTEKGKYVELRCDPISGHTALYWYRQSLGQGPEFLIYFQGTGAADDSGLPNDRFFAVRPEGSVSTLKIQRTERGDSAVYLCASSISSGGATDTQYFGPGTRLTVL.

The chain employs TRBV15 and TRBJ1-1; perhaps TRBD1 as D (5 bases). This CDR3 is 16 amino acids long. CDR1 is LNHNV and CDR2 is YYDKDF in the germline V gene (reference sequence). The germline V and J ends were trimmed by 0 bases and 2 bases, with 13 bases remaining between them. CDR3 nucleotide sequence: TGTGCCACCAGCAGAGATTACGGGACTCCTAACACTGAAGCTTTCTTT. It translates to CATSRDYGTPNTEAFF.

The chain has TRBV5-1 and TRBJ2-3; D is unresolved. The V end lost 0 bases, the J end lost 0 bases, and 5 bases lay between the germline ends. The CDR3 loop spans 14 amino acids. From germline, CDR1 is SGHRS and CDR2 YFSETQ. The CDR3 nucleotides are TGCGCCAGCAGCTTGGTATCCAGCACAGATACGCAGTATTTT. Protein sequence: CASSLVSSTDTQYF.

The rearrangement links TRBV14 to TRBJ2-5; 11 nucleotides match TRBD2. The CDR3 spans 18 residues. Germline CDR1 is SGHDN and CDR2 is FVKESK. Trimming took 3 bases from V and 1 from J; bases not matched to a gene: 10. The CDR3 reads CASSHKKSGLAVQETQYF. The CDR3 DNA reads as TGTGCCAGCAGCCACAAAAAGTCGGGACTAGCGGTCCAAGAGACCCAGTACTTC.

This clone was counted once. The CDR3 DNA sequence: TGTGCCAGCAGCGCGAACACAGGGCTTAGGACCTACGAGCAGTACTTC. Amino acid sequence: CASSANTGLRTYEQYF. This chain joins TRBV14 and TRBJ2-7, with D perhaps matching TRBD1 (6 bases). Germline CDR1 is SGHDN and CDR2 is FVKESK. This CDR3 has 16 amino acids. V shed 5 bases and J shed 2 bases, with 19 bases lying between them.

The chain joins TRBV13 to TRBJ2-5; D gene uncertain. CDR3 length: 12 residues. Per germline, CDR1 PRHDT and CDR2 FYEKMQ (reference sequence). V was shortened by 4 bases and J by 4 bases, with 7 bases between the two germline ends. The CDR3 sequence: CASSSTRETQYF. The CDR3 nucleotides read TGTGCCAGCAGCTCCACGAGAGAGACCCAGTACTTC.